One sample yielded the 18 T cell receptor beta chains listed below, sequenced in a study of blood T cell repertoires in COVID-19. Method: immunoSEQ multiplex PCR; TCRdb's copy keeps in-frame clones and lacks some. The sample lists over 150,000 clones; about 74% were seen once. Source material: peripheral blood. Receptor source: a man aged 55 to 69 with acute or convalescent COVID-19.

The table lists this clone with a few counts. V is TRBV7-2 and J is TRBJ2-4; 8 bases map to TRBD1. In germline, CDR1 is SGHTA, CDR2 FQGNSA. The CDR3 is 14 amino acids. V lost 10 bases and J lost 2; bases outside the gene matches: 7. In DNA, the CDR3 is TGTGCCACAGGACAGGGTGGCTCCAAAAACATTCAGTACTTC. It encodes CATGQGGSKNIQYF.

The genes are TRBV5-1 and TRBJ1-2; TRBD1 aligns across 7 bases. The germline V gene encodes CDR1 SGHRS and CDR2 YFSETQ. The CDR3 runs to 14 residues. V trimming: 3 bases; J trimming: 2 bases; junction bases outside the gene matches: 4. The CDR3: CASSSGQDNYGYTF. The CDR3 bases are TGCGCCAGCAGCTCCGGACAGGACAACTATGGCTACACCTTC. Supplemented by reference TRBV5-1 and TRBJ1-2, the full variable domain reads KAGVTQTPRYLIKTRGQQVTLSCSPISGHRSVSWYQQTPGQGLQFLFEYFSETQRNKGNFPGRFSGRQFSNSRSEMNVSTLELGDSALYLCASSSGQDNYGYTFGSGTRLTVV.

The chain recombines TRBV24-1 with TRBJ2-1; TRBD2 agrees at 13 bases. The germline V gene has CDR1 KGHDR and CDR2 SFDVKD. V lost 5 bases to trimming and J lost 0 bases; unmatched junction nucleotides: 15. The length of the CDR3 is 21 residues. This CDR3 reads CATSGLAGGRSSLSSYNEQFF. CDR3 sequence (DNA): TGTGCCACCAGTGGACTAGCGGGGGGCCGGTCCTCCCTTAGCTCCTACAATGAGCAGTTCTTC.

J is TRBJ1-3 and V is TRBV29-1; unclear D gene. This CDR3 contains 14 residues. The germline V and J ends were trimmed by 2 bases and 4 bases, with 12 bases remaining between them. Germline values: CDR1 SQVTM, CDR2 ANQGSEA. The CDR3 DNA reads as TGCAGCGTTGAAAAAACGCGTCCCGGAAACACCATATATTTT. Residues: CSVEKTRPGNTIYF.

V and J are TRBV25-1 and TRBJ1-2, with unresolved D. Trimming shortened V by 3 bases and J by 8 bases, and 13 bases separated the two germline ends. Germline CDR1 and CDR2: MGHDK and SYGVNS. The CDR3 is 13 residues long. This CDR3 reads CASSESNLFGYTF. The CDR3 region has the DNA TGTGCCAGCAGTGAGAGTAACCTTTTCGGCTACACCTTC.

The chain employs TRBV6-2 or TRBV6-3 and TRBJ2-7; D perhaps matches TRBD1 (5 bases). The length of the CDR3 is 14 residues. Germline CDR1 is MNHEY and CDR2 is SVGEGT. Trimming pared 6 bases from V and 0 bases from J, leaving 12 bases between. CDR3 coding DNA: TGTGCCAGCAGCCAAAGGGGAACCTCCTACGAGCAGTACTTC. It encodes CASSQRGTSYEQYF.

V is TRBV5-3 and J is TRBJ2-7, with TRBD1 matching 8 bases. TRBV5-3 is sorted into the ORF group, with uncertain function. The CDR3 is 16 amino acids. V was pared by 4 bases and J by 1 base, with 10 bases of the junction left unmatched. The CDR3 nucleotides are TGTGCCAGAAGCACCCAAAGGACAGGGAGATCCTACGAGCAGTACTTC. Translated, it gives CARSTQRTGRSYEQYF.

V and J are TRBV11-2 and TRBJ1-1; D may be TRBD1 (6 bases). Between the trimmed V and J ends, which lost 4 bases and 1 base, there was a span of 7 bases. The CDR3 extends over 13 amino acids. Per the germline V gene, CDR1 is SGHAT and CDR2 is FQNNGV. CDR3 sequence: CASSWDTNTEAFF. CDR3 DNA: TGTGCCAGCAGCTGGGACACGAACACTGAAGCTTTCTTT.

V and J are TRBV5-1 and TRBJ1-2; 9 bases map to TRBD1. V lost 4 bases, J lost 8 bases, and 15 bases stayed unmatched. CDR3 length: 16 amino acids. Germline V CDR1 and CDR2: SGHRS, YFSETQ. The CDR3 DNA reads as TGCGCCAGCAGCCCTATTGCCGGGACAGGGAAAGAAGGCTACACCTTC. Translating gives CASSPIAGTGKEGYTF.

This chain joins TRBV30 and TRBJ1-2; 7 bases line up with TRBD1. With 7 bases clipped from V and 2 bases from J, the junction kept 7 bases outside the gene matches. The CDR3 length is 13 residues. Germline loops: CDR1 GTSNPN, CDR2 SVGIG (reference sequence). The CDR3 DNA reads TGTGCCTTGGAGGAGGACAGGAACTATGGCTACACCTTC. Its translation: CALEEDRNYGYTF. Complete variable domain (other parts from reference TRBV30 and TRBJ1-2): SQTIHQWPATLVQPVGSPLSLECTVEGTSNPNLYWYRQAAGRGLQLLFYSVGIGQISSEVPQNLSASRPQDRQFILSSKKLLLSDSGFYLCALEEDRNYGYTFGSGTRLTVV.

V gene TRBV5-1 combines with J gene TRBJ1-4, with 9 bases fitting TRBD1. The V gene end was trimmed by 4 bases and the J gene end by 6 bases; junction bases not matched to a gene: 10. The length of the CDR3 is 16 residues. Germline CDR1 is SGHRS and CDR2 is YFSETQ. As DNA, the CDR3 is TGCGCCAGCAGCAGAGGACAGGGGAAGTTGGATGAAAAACTGTTTTTT. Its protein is CASSRGQGKLDEKLFF.

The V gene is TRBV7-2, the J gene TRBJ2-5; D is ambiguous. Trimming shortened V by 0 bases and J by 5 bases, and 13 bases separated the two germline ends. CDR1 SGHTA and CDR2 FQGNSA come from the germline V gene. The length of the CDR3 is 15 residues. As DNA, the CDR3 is TGTGCCAGCAGCTTAGCGTCCCTTAGCATGGAGACCCAGTACTTC. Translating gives CASSLASLSMETQYF.

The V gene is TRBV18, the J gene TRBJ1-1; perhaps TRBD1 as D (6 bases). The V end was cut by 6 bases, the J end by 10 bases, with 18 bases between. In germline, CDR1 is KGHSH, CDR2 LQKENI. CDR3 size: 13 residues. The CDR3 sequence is CASSPGGADLAFF. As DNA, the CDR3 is TGTGCCAGCTCCCCGGGGGGGGCCGACTTAGCTTTCTTT.

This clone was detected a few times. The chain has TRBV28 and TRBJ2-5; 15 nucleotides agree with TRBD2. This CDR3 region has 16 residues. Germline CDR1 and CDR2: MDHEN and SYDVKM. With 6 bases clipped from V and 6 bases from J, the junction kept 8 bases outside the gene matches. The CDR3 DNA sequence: TGTGCCAGCAGAGGAGGACTAGCGGGGGGGCAAAAGACCCAGTACTTC. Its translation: CASRGGLAGGQKTQYF.

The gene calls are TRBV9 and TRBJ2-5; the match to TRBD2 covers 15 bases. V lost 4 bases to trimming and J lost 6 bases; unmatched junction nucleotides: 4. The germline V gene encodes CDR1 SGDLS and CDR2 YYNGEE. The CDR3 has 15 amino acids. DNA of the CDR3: TGTGCCAGCAGCCTCGGGACTAGCGGGGGGAAGACCCAGTACTTC. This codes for CASSLGTSGGKTQYF.

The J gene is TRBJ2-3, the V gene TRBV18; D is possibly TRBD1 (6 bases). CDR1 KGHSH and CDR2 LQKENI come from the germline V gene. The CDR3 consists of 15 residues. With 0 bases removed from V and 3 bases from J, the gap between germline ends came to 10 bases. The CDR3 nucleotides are TGTGCCAGCTCACCACCGACAGGATATACAGATACGCAGTATTTT. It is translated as CASSPPTGYTDTQYF. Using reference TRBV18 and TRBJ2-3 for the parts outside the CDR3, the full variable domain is NAGVMQNPRHLVRRRGQEARLRCSPMKGHSHVYWYRQLPEEGLKFMVYLQKENIIDESGMPKERFSAEFPKEGPSILRIQQVVRGDSAAYFCASSPPTGYTDTQYFGPGTRLTVL.

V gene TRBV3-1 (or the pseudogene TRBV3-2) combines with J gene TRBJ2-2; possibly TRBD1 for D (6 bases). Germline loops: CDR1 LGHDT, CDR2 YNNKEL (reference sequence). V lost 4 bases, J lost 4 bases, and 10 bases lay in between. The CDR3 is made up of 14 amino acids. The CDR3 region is CASSRTGFTGELFF. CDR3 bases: TGTGCCAGCAGCCGAACAGGGTTCACCGGGGAGCTGTTTTTT.

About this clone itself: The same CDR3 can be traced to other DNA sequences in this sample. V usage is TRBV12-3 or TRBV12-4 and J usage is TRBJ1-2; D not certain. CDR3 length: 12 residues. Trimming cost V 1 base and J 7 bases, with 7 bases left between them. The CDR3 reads CASSLEGGGYTF. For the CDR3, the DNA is TGTGCCAGCAGTTTAGAGGGAGGTGGCTACACCTTC.